The rows below give T cell receptor beta chains drawn from one sample of a study of blood T cell repertoires in COVID-19. Profiled with immunoSEQ multiplex PCR; TCRdb holds only in-frame clones, not every one. The sample consists of around 300,000 clones, 87% of them appearing once. The sample was PBMCs or T cells enriched from blood (not recorded which). These receptors came from a woman aged 40-49 years who had recovered from COVID-19. The CDR3 runs from the conserved cysteine through the conserved F or W. D genes are given only for firm matches. A row's size may be missing; if present it is once, few, many or a size class.

CASSEGQRNSPLHF,TGCGCCAGCAGCGAGGGACAGAGAAATTCACCCCTCCACTTT,TRBD1,.,TRBV4-3,TRBJ1-6
CASGLVQGLQRGYTF,TGTGCTAGTGGTTTGGTACAGGGGTTACAGCGGGGCTACACCTTC,TRBD1,.,TRBV12-5,TRBJ1-2
CASSHPGQGGPEAFF,TGTGCCAGCAGCCATCCGGGACAGGGGGGCCCTGAAGCTTTCTTT,TRBD1,.,TRBV7-9,TRBJ1-1
CASSLGLAEYEQYF,TGCGCCAGCAGCTTGGGACTAGCGGAATACGAGCAGTACTTC,TRBD2,.,TRBV5-1,TRBJ2-7
CASSQDRGTSVYNEQFF,TGTGCCAGCAGCCAAGATCGAGGGACTAGCGTCTACAATGAGCAGTTCTTC,TRBD2,.,TRBV3-1/TRBV3-2,TRBJ2-1
CASSLETYNEQFF,TGTGCCAGCAGCCTTGAGACCTACAATGAGCAGTTCTTC,.,.,TRBV28,TRBJ2-1
CASSPDDRRYEQYF,TGTGCCAGCTCACCTGACGACAGGAGATACGAGCAGTACTTC,.,.,TRBV18,TRBJ2-7
CASSFGLANTGELFF,TGTGCCAGCAGTTTTGGACTAGCCAACACCGGGGAGCTGTTTTTT,TRBD2,.,TRBV6-2/TRBV6-3,TRBJ2-2
CASSLARRSPLHF,TGCGCCAGCAGCTTGGCTAGGCGATCACCCCTCCACTTT,.,.,TRBV5-1,TRBJ1-6
CASSLVWGAEAFF,TGTGCCAGCAGCTTGGTGTGGGGGGCTGAAGCTTTCTTT,.,.,TRBV5-6,TRBJ1-1
CASSFRTGNNSPLHF,TGTGCCAGCAGCTTCCGGACAGGGAATAATTCACCCCTCCACTTT,TRBD1,.,TRBV7-8,TRBJ1-6
CASSLGSGSTDTQYF,TGTGCCAGCAGCTTAGGCTCAGGGAGCACAGATACGCAGTATTTT,.,.,TRBV7-9,TRBJ2-3
CATNSGVTDTQYF,TGTGCCACCAACTCGGGGGTCACAGATACGCAGTATTTT,.,.,TRBV6-5,TRBJ2-3
CASSLGTGNTEAFF,TGCGCCAGCAGCTTGGGGACAGGGAACACTGAAGCTTTCTTT,TRBD1,.,TRBV5-1,TRBJ1-1
CASSTSRDSYNEQFF,TGTGCCAGCTCCACGTCCCGGGACAGTTACAATGAGCAGTTCTTC,TRBD1,.,TRBV18,TRBJ2-1
CASSGLVANEQFF,TGTGCCAGCAGCGGACTAGTCGCAAATGAGCAGTTCTTC,TRBD2,.,TRBV6-5,TRBJ2-1
CSVGGAALGRYTF,TGCAGCGTTGGGGGAGCCGCCTTAGGTCGCTACACCTTC,.,.,TRBV29-1,TRBJ1-2
CASTLAGDPETQYF,TGCGCCAGTACACTAGCGGGAGACCCGGAGACCCAGTACTTC,TRBD2,.,TRBV5-1,TRBJ2-5
CASSLTGHNNQPQHF,TGTGCCAGCAGTTTAACGGGTCACAATAATCAGCCCCAGCATTTT,.,.,TRBV27,TRBJ1-5
CASRSGNSYNEQFF,TGTGCCAGCAGGTCAGGGAACTCCTACAATGAGCAGTTCTTC,.,.,TRBV7-2,TRBJ2-1
CASSLGSGPSTDTQYF,TGTGCCAGCAGCTTGGGAAGCGGGCCGAGCACAGATACGCAGTATTTT,.,.,TRBV5-6,TRBJ2-3
CATSEQADTQYF,TGTGCCACCAGTGAACAAGCAGATACGCAGTATTTT,.,.,TRBV24-1,TRBJ2-3
CASSPWGRNTIYF,TGTGCCAGCAGCCCCTGGGGGCGAAACACCATATATTTT,.,.,TRBV5-6,TRBJ1-3
CASSNRGRTDTQYF,TGTGCCAGTAGTAACAGGGGGCGGACAGATACGCAGTATTTT,TRBD1,.,TRBV19,TRBJ2-3
CASSYIGGLGNTEAFF,TGTGCCAGCAGTTACATTGGCGGTCTAGGGAACACTGAAGCTTTCTTT,.,.,TRBV6-2/TRBV6-3,TRBJ1-1
CASEDEQFF,TGTGCCAGTGAGGATGAGCAGTTCTTC,.,once,TRBV19,TRBJ2-1
CASSRRQGSYEQYF,TGTGCCAGCAGTAGACGACAGGGCTCCTACGAGCAGTACTTC,TRBD1,.,TRBV28,TRBJ2-7
CASSLLASPNTEAFF,TGCGCCAGCAGCTTGCTTGCCAGTCCGAACACTGAAGCTTTCTTT,.,.,TRBV5-1,TRBJ1-1
CASSAGMGGEQFF,TGTGCCAGCAGTGCAGGAATGGGGGGTGAGCAGTTCTTC,.,.,TRBV6-4,TRBJ2-1
CASSLRLVPRSYNEQFF,TGTGCCAGCAGCTTACGACTAGTGCCCCGCTCCTACAATGAGCAGTTCTTC,.,.,TRBV5-6,TRBJ2-1
CATSDYRGGVEETQYF,TGTGCCACCAGTGATTACAGGGGCGGGGTGGAAGAGACCCAGTACTTC,.,.,TRBV24-1,TRBJ2-5
CASSYQGAYNSPLHF,TGTGCCAGCAGTTATCAGGGGGCCTATAATTCACCCCTCCACTTT,TRBD1,.,TRBV6-5,TRBJ1-6
CASRLGRSTNEKLFF,TGCGCCAGCAGGCTAGGGAGGTCAACTAATGAAAAACTGTTTTTT,.,.,TRBV5-1,TRBJ1-4
CASSQTRVDEQFF,TGTGCCAGTAGTCAAACCCGGGTCGATGAGCAGTTCTTC,.,.,TRBV19,TRBJ2-1
CASRPDRTYEQYF,TGCGCCAGCAGACCAGACAGGACCTACGAGCAGTACTTC,.,.,TRBV5-1,TRBJ2-7
CASSPTSGRAGQFF,TGTGCCAGCAGCCCTACTAGCGGGAGGGCCGGGCAGTTCTTC,TRBD2,.,TRBV2,TRBJ2-1
CATRPREGPFEQYF,TGCGCCACCAGGCCTCGGGAGGGCCCGTTCGAGCAGTACTTC,TRBD2,.,TRBV4-1,TRBJ2-7